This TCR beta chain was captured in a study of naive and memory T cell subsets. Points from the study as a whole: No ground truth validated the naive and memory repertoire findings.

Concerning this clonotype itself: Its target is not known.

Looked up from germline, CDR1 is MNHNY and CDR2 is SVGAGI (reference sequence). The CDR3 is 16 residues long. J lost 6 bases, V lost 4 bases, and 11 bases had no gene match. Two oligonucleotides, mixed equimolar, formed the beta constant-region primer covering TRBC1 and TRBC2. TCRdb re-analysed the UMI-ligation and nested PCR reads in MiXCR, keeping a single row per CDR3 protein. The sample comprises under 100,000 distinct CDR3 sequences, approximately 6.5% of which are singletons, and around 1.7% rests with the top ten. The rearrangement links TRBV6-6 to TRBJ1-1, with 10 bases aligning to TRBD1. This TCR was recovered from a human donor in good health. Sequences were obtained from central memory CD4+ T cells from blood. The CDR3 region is CASSFRTRTGGAEAFF. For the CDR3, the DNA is TGTGCCAGCAGTTTCCGAACCAGGACAGGGGGTGCTGAAGCTTTCTTT.